One and the same sample provided the 16 T cell receptor beta chains below, sequenced in a study of T-cell reconstitution after alpha-beta-depleted transplantation in children. For TCRbeta, the library was prepared with unique molecular identifiers. Each CDR3 protein gets one entry after TCRdb re-called the PCR reads with MiXCR. The repertoire consists of approximately 130,000 distinct CDR3 sequences, with roughly 9% occurring once and the leading ten covering less than 25%. The sample was PBMCs, mostly from graft donor cells, taken 180 days after TCRalphabeta/CD19-depleted stem cell transplant. The receptors were gathered from a girl under three years old who had a stem cell transplant for combined immunodeficiency, so the T cells may come from the graft donor.

J is TRBJ2-6 and V is TRBV7-8; D gene uncertain. V lost 1 base, J lost 0 bases, and 7 bases lay in between. The CDR3 contains 16 residues. Germline loops: CDR1 SGHVS, CDR2 FQNEAQ. CDR3 bases: TGTGCCAGCAGCTTAGTTGAACTCTCTGGGGCCAACGTCCTGACTTTC. Protein product: CASSLVELSGANVLTF.

As for this clonotype: One junction end does not reproduce the germline sequence, and a read error may be involved. The chain recombines TRBV10-3 with TRBJ1-3; D remains unclear. This CDR3 comprises 13 residues. CDR1 and CDR2 (germline): ENHRY, SYGVKD. This CDR3 reads CAIKGGSGNTMYF. The CDR3 DNA is TGTGCCATCAAGGGCGGCTCTGGAAACACCATGTATTTT.

The V and J genes are TRBV4-3 and TRBJ2-2, with unresolved D. Trimming took off 1 base at V and 3 bases at J, with 6 bases between the two ends. Germline CDR1 reads LGHNA; CDR2 reads YSLEER. CDR3 length: 14 amino acids. The CDR3 is CASSQGSHTGELFF. For the CDR3, the DNA is TGCGCCAGCAGCCAAGGTTCACACACCGGGGAGCTGTTTTTT.

This clonotype was counted ten times or more. J is TRBJ2-2 and V is TRBV27; no firm D call. The CDR3 is 15 residues long. Germline values: CDR1 MNHEY, CDR2 SMNVEV (reference sequence). Trimming shortened V by 0 bases and J by 1 base, and 6 bases separated the two germline ends. The CDR3 here is CASSLSPGNTGELFF. CDR3 nucleotide sequence: TGTGCCAGCAGTTTATCCCCGGGGAACACCGGGGAGCTGTTTTTT.

This clonotype came up many times. CDR3 amino acids: CSVRLAGAGEQFF. The DNA of the CDR3 is TGCAGCGTCCGACTAGCGGGAGCGGGTGAGCAGTTCTTC. The chain carries TRBV29-1 and TRBJ2-1, with 12 bases aligning to TRBD2. The CDR3 is 13 residues long. Trimming at V came to 6 bases and at J to 9 bases, leaving 6 bases not matched to a gene. Germline values: CDR1 SQVTM, CDR2 ANQGSEA.

The chain couples TRBV4-2 to TRBJ2-1; 7 bases match TRBD2. Germline values: CDR1 LGHNA, CDR2 YNFKEQ. The junction had 5 bases not matched to a gene; V was cut back by 8 bases and J by 4 bases. This CDR3 spans 13 amino acids. This CDR3 reads CASSRGGYNEQFF. The CDR3 region has the DNA TGTGCCAGCTCGCGGGGAGGGTACAATGAGCAGTTCTTC.

This clonotype was observed a few times. The chain links TRBV30 to TRBJ2-1; D may be TRBD1 (7 bases). The germline V and J ends were trimmed by 5 bases and 10 bases, with 12 bases remaining between them. The V gene's germline CDR1 is GTSNPN and CDR2 SVGIG (reference sequence). The CDR3 has 11 amino acids. CDR3: CAWHRGGEQFF. DNA for the CDR3: TGTGCCTGGCACAGGGGAGGAGAGCAGTTCTTC. The entire variable domain, with the rest obtained from reference TRBV30 and TRBJ2-1, is as follows: SQTIHQWPATLVQPVGSPLSLECTVEGTSNPNLYWYRQAAGRGLQLLFYSVGIGQISSEVPQNLSASRPQDRQFILSSKKLLLSDSGFYLCAWHRGGEQFFGPGTRLTVL.

In the case of this clonotype: The germline gene is not matched at one end of the junction; a read error may be the cause. V usage is TRBV3-1 and J usage is TRBJ2-1; perhaps TRBD2 as D (5 bases). Germline V gives CDR1 LGHDT, CDR2 YNNKEL (reference sequence). This CDR3 comprises 17 residues. The CDR3 region has the DNA TGTGCCACCAGCCAAGGAGAGGGAGATTGGTTTTACAATGAGCAGTTCTTC. It codes for CATSQGEGDWFYNEQFF.

This chain joins TRBV21-1 and TRBJ2-1; the D call of TRBD1 is as the table states it, not checked on the DNA. TRBV21-1 is an annotated pseudogene. The CDR3 sequence is 16 residues long. CDR3 region: CASSPERDRVDNEQFF. CDR3 DNA sequence: TGTGCCAGCAGCCCTGAGAGGGACAGGGTGGACAATGAGCAGTTCTTC.

This chain connects TRBV29-1 to TRBJ2-3, with 11 bases lining up with TRBD2. V lost 1 base, J lost 4 bases, and 16 bases stayed unmatched. The CDR3 runs 19 residues. CDR1 and CDR2 from the germline V gene are SQVTM and ANQGSEA. The CDR3 here is CSVEGVLAGGPGPPDTQYF. CDR3 bases: TGCAGCGTTGAAGGTGTGCTAGCGGGGGGCCCTGGCCCCCCAGATACGCAGTATTTT.

This clonotype was seen more than once but under ten times. The chain employs TRBV28 and TRBJ2-7; D ambiguous. The germline V and J ends were trimmed by 2 bases and 1 base, with 9 bases remaining between them. Germline V gene lookup returns CDR1 MDHEN and CDR2 SYDVKM. There are 14 residues in the CDR3. DNA for the CDR3: TGTGCCAGCAGTTTAGGTGGTAGATCCTACGAGCAGTACTTC. The encoded protein is CASSLGGRSYEQYF.

Regarding this clonotype: A much larger clonotype is one base distant, so this may be a read error. The chain joins TRBV7-2 to TRBJ2-3; 7 nucleotides match TRBD1. The CDR3 is 13 amino acids. The germline V gene encodes CDR1 SGHTA and CDR2 FQGNSA. After removal of 4 bases from V and 7 bases from J, the junction contained 5 bases not matched to a gene. CDR3 loop: CASSSGTDNTQYF. CDR3 nucleotide sequence: TGTGCCAGCAGCTCAGGGACAGATAATACGCAGTATTTT.

This clonotype was detected many times. The CDR3 nucleotides read TGCAGTGCTAGGGGACAGACTTACGAGCAGTACTTC. It encodes CSARGQTYEQYF. The rearrangement joins TRBV20-1 to TRBJ2-7; 7 bases fit TRBD1. V trimming: 3 bases; J trimming: 4 bases; junction bases outside the gene matches: 3. This CDR3 has 12 amino acids. Germline V lookup: CDR1 DFQATT, CDR2 SNEGSKA (reference sequence).

The sample holds many counts of this clonotype. This chain links TRBV5-1 with TRBJ2-7; 9 nucleotides align to TRBD1. V lost 4 bases, J lost 6 bases, and 8 bases stayed unmatched. The CDR3 extends over 14 amino acids. Germline V gene data show CDR1 as SGHRS and CDR2 as YFSETQ. The CDR3: CASSITGTGLEQYF. The CDR3 DNA reads as TGCGCCAGCAGCATAACCGGGACAGGGCTCGAGCAGTACTTC. Variable domain in full (rest from reference TRBV5-1 and TRBJ2-7): KAGVTQTPRYLIKTRGQQVTLSCSPISGHRSVSWYQQTPGQGLQFLFEYFSETQRNKGNFPGRFSGRQFSNSRSEMNVSTLELGDSALYLCASSITGTGLEQYFGPGTRLTVT.

In its sample, this clonotype was seen many times. The chain recombines TRBV12-3 or TRBV12-4 with TRBJ1-5; 10 bases fit TRBD1. The trim removed 5 bases at V and 2 bases at J, leaving 3 bases unmatched. The CDR3 consists of 15 residues. This CDR3 is CASSPGTGGNQPQHF. DNA for the CDR3: TGTGCCAGCAGTCCCGGGACAGGGGGCAATCAGCCCCAGCATTTT.

The rearrangement links TRBV4-3 to TRBJ2-7; the D is unclear. The CDR3 runs 19 residues. V was shortened by 0 bases and J by 2 bases, with 23 bases between the two germline ends. The V gene's germline CDR1 is LGHNA and CDR2 YSLEER. The CDR3 DNA reads as TGCGCCAGCAGCCAAGAGTTACCCCCACACAGTAGACCTGCCTACGAGCAGTACTTC. Its protein product is CASSQELPPHSRPAYEQYF.